One and the same sample provided the 21 T cell receptor beta chains below, sequenced in a study of long-term antiretroviral therapy in people with HIV. Survey-level resolution applied to immunoSEQ assay v3.0. Here immunoSEQ multiplex PCR was the method, and the copy in TCRdb shows in-frame clones only, minus some. The table shows around 29,000 clones, with 95% occurring only once. Sequencing was performed on unsorted PBMCs, taken 5.3 years after starting antiretroviral therapy. These receptors all come from a man under 40 with HIV.

This rearrangement joins TRBV5-6 to TRBJ1-4, with 8 positions matching TRBD1. Germline CDR1 reads SGHDT; CDR2 reads YYEEEE. J lost 11 bases, V lost 4 bases, and 10 bases had no gene match. This CDR3 region has 14 residues. The CDR3 sequence: CASSPGQGSVKLFF. The CDR3 bases are TGTGCCAGCAGCCCTGGACAGGGAAGTGTGAAACTGTTTTTT.

The count of this clone is one. The chain carries TRBV7-9 and TRBJ1-1; 8 bases align to TRBD1. Germline V gives CDR1 SEHNR, CDR2 FQNEAQ (reference sequence). V trimming: 4 bases; J trimming: 0 bases; junction bases outside the gene matches: 4. The CDR3 is 15 amino acids. The CDR3 loop reads CASSWQGALNTEAFF. CDR3 DNA sequence: TGTGCCAGCAGCTGGCAGGGGGCGTTGAACACTGAAGCTTTCTTT.

By sample fraction, this clone is medium-sized. The chain combines TRBV18 with TRBJ1-2, with 9 positions matching TRBD1. With 4 bases clipped from V and 2 bases from J, the junction kept 5 bases outside the gene matches. CDR3 length equals 15 residues. Looked up from germline, CDR1 is KGHSH and CDR2 is LQKENI. CDR3 sequence: CASSLWGTGNYGYTF. In DNA form, the CDR3 reads TGTGCCAGCTCACTCTGGGGGACAGGGAACTATGGCTACACCTTC.

Remarks on this clone: One end of the junction varies from germline; a read error may be responsible. This chain connects TRBV9 to TRBJ2-7; no clear D. Per germline, CDR1 SGDLS and CDR2 YYNGEE. This CDR3 contains 8 residues. The CDR3 protein is CASSPHHF. In DNA form, the CDR3 reads TGTGCCAGCAGCCCCCACCACTTC.

This chain uses TRBV15 with TRBJ2-5, with D possibly matching TRBD1 (7 bases). This CDR3 spans 15 amino acids. Trimming pared 5 bases from V and 4 bases from J, leaving 17 bases between. Germline V gene data show CDR1 as LNHNV and CDR2 as YYDKDF (reference sequence). The CDR3 DNA sequence: TGTGCCACCAGCCGAACCACAGGGGAGGCAGAGACCCAGTACTTC. Translated: CATSRTTGEAETQYF. Full variable domain (missing parts from reference TRBV15 and TRBJ2-5): DAMVIQNPRYQVTQFGKPVTLSCSQTLNHNVMYWYQQKSSQAPKLLFHYYDKDFNNEADTPDNFQSRRPNTSFCFLDIRSPGLGDTAMYLCATSRTTGEAETQYFGPGTRLLVL.

The rearrangement joins TRBV6-1 to TRBJ1-1, with D hard to call. The CDR3 runs 15 residues. Germline V gene lookup returns CDR1 MNHNS and CDR2 SASEGT. Trimming removed 0 bases from V and 2 bases from J, with 10 bases in between. CDR3 loop: CASSEAIGANTEAFF. The CDR3 bases are TGTGCCAGCAGTGAAGCGATAGGTGCCAACACTGAAGCTTTCTTT.

The chain recombines TRBV9 with TRBJ2-3; 11 bases line up with TRBD1. The trim removed 3 bases at V and 5 bases at J, leaving 5 bases unmatched. CDR1 and CDR2 (germline): SGDLS, YYNGEE. The length of the CDR3 is 15 residues. Here the CDR3 reads CASSAGQGVLDTQYF. The CDR3 DNA is TGTGCCAGCAGCGCGGGACAGGGGGTGTTAGATACGCAGTATTTT.

The chain employs TRBV5-3 and TRBJ1-6; D is uncertain. Being an ORF, TRBV5-3 has a function that is uncertain. The CDR3 spans 16 residues. Trimming cost V 5 bases and J 0 bases, with 12 bases left between them. The CDR3 sequence is CARSQRRVSYNSPLHF. The CDR3 DNA follows: TGTGCCAGAAGTCAGAGAAGGGTCTCCTATAATTCACCCCTCCACTTT.

The chain links TRBV25-1 to TRBJ2-7; D remains unclear. CDR1 and CDR2 (germline): MGHDK, SYGVNS. The CDR3 has 12 residues. Trimming shortened V by 8 bases and J by 2 bases, and 10 bases separated the two germline ends. The CDR3 DNA is TGTGCCAGCGGAGACGGAACCTACGAGCAGTACTTC. Amino acid sequence: CASGDGTYEQYF.

The chain uses TRBV13 and TRBJ2-2; D gene uncertain. From germline, CDR1 is PRHDT and CDR2 FYEKMQ (reference sequence). Trimming left V 0 bases short and J 5 bases short, with 4 bases between. CDR3 length: 13 residues. The CDR3 DNA sequence: TGTGCCAGCAGCTTAGGGGGGACCGGGGAGCTGTTTTTT. The encoded protein is CASSLGGTGELFF.

This chain connects TRBV14 to TRBJ1-1, with D perhaps TRBD1 (5 bases). Trimming removed 1 base from V and 4 bases from J, with 7 bases in between. CDR3 size: 13 residues. Germline V gives CDR1 SGHDN, CDR2 FVKESK. For the CDR3, the DNA is TGTGCCAGCAGCCAAGTGGGGGGCACTGAAGCTTTCTTT. Translation gives CASSQVGGTEAFF.

J is TRBJ2-2 and V is TRBV30, with D perhaps TRBD2 (6 bases). Germline CDR1 reads GTSNPN; CDR2 reads SVGIG (reference sequence). The CDR3 totals 16 residues. Trimming pared 0 bases from V and 4 bases from J, leaving 15 bases between. The CDR3 bases are TGTGCCTGGAGTGTAGACGGCGGGACGGGCACCGGGGAGCTGTTTTTT. It yields the protein CAWSVDGGTGTGELFF.

Note on this clone: Different DNA sequences within this sample yield the same CDR3. The chain has TRBV9 and TRBJ2-7; D is possibly TRBD1 (6 bases). The length of the CDR3 is 14 residues. V dropped 1 base and J dropped 2 bases, with 10 bases sitting between them. CDR1 and CDR2 (germline): SGDLS, YYNGEE. The CDR3 DNA follows: TGTGCCAGCAGCGTAACCCCAGGGGCCTACGAGCAGTACTTC. Translation: CASSVTPGAYEQYF.

The chain links TRBV5-4 to TRBJ2-7; a weak D match, TRBD1 (6 bases). The V and J ends lost 0 bases and 1 base respectively, with 8 bases between them. From germline, CDR1 is SGHNT and CDR2 YYREEE (reference sequence). CDR3 length: 14 residues. The chain's CDR3 is CASSLGQGSYEQYF. CDR3 coding DNA: TGTGCCAGCAGCTTGGGCCAGGGGTCCTACGAGCAGTACTTC.

V and J are TRBV27 and TRBJ2-1; D remains unclear. Trimming removed 2 bases from V and 3 bases from J, with 5 bases in between. In germline, CDR1 is MNHEY, CDR2 SMNVEV (reference sequence). The CDR3 totals 13 residues. The CDR3 protein is CASSLDLYNEQFF. The CDR3 coding sequence is TGTGCCAGCAGTTTAGATCTCTACAATGAGCAGTTCTTC.

The chain couples TRBV10-3 to TRBJ2-7; D gene ambiguous. The CDR3 is 12 amino acids. Per the germline V gene, CDR1 is ENHRY and CDR2 is SYGVKD. V was trimmed by 3 bases and J by 5 bases, leaving 8 bases between them. The CDR3 sequence: CAISDRNHEQYF. CDR3 DNA: TGTGCCATCAGTGACAGGAACCACGAGCAGTACTTC.

The chain employs TRBV6-5 and TRBJ2-1; D is undetermined. Germline V gene sequence: CDR1 MNHEY, CDR2 SVGAGI. This CDR3 is built from 13 residues. Trimming cost V 2 bases and J 5 bases, with 7 bases left between them. This chain's CDR3 is CASSYREDNEQFF. CDR3 coding DNA: TGTGCCAGCAGTTACAGGGAAGACAATGAGCAGTTCTTC.

This sequence joins TRBV29-1 and TRBJ2-7; D uncertain. The CDR3 has 12 amino acids. V dropped 2 bases and J dropped 3 bases, with 8 bases sitting between them. Germline V gene sequence: CDR1 SQVTM, CDR2 ANQGSEA. CDR3 nucleotides: TGCAGCGTTGAATTGGGAAACTACGAGCAGTACTTC. Residues: CSVELGNYEQYF.

This chain uses TRBV9 with TRBJ1-4; no clear D gene. CDR1 and CDR2 from the germline V gene are SGDLS and YYNGEE. The CDR3 contains 16 residues. The V end lost 4 bases, the J end lost 7 bases, and 20 bases lay between the germline ends. CDR3 in DNA: TGTGCCAGCAGCTTAACCGTCGGGATGCTTGGTGAAAAACTGTTTTTT. Encoded protein: CASSLTVGMLGEKLFF.

The genes are TRBV27 and TRBJ1-5; TRBD1 agrees at 9 bases. The J segment lost 6 bases and the V segment lost 10 bases, leaving 7 bases of the junction unmatched. The length of the CDR3 is 13 residues. Germline V gene data show CDR1 as MNHEY and CDR2 as SMNVEV (reference sequence). CDR3 sequence: CATRTGDGQPQHF. CDR3 DNA sequence: TGTGCCACCCGGACAGGGGATGGTCAGCCCCAGCATTTT.

V is TRBV5-6 and J is TRBJ1-2, with TRBD1 identical over 9 bases. This CDR3 comprises 15 residues. Germline loops: CDR1 SGHDT, CDR2 YYEEEE. Trimming took 0 bases from V and 4 from J; bases not matched to a gene: 4. DNA for the CDR3: TGTGCCAGCAGCTTGGTTGAGACAGGGGGCTATGGCTACACCTTC. Protein product: CASSLVETGGYGYTF.